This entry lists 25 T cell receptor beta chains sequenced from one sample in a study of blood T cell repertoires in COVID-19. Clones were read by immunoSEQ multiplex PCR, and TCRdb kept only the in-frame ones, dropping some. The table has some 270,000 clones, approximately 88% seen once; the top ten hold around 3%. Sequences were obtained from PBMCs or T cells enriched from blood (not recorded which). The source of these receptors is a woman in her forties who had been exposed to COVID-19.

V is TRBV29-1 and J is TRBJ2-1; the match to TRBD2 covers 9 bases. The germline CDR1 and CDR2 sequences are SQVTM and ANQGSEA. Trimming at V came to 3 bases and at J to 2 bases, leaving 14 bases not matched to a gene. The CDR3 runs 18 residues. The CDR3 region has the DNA TGCAGCGTTGACCCCCTGAGGGGTAGCGGGAGTCCCTACAATGAGCAGTTCTTC. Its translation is CSVDPLRGSGSPYNEQFF.

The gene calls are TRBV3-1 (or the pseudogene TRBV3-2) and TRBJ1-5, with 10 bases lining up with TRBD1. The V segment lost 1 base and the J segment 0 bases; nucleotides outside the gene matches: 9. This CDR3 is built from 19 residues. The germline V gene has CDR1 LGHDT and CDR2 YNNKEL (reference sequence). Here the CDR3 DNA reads TGTGCCAGCAGCCAAGGGAAGGGACAGGGGACTTATAGCAATCAGCCCCAGCATTTT. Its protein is CASSQGKGQGTYSNQPQHF.

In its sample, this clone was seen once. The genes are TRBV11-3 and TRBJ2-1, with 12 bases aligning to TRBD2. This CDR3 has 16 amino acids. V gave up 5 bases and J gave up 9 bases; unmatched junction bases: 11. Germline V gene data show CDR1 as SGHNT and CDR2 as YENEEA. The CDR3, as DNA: TGTGCCAGCAGCATCCAATCTAGCGGGAGGGCCACTGAGCAGTTCTTC. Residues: CASSIQSSGRATEQFF.

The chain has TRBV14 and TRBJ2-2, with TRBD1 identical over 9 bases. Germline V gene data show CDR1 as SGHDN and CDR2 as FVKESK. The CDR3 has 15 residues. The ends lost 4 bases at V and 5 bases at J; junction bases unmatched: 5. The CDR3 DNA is TGTGCCAGCAGCCGGTACAGGGGGCCAACCGGGGAGCTGTTTTTT. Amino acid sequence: CASSRYRGPTGELFF. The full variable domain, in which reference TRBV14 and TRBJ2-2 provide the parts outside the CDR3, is EAGVTQFPSHSVIEKGQTVTLRCDPISGHDNLYWYRRVMGKEIKFLLHFVKESKQDESGMPNNRFLAERTGGTYSTLKVQPAELEDSGVYFCASSRYRGPTGELFFGEGSRLTVL.

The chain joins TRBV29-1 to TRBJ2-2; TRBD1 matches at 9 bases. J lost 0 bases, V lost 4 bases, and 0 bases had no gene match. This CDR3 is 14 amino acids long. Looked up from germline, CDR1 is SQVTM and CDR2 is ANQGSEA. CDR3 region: CSVGTGANTGELFF. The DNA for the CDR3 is TGCAGCGTTGGGACAGGGGCGAACACCGGGGAGCTGTTTTTT.

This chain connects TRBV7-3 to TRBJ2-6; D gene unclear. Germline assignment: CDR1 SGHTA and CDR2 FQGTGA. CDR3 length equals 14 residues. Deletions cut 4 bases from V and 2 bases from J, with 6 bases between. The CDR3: CASSSQAGANVLTF. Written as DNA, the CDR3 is TGTGCCAGCAGCTCCCAGGCTGGGGCCAACGTCCTGACTTTC. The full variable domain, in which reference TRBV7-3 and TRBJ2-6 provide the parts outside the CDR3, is GAGVSQTPSNKVTEKGKYVELRCDPISGHTALYWYRQSLGQGPEFLIYFQGTGAADDSGLPNDRFFAVRPEGSVSTLKIQRTERGDSAVYLCASSSQAGANVLTFGAGSRLTVL.

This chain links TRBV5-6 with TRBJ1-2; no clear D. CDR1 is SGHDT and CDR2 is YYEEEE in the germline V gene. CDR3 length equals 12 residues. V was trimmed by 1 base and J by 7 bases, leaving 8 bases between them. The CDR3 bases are TGTGCCAGCAGCTTGCTGGTCGGTGGCTACACCTTC. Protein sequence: CASSLLVGGYTF.

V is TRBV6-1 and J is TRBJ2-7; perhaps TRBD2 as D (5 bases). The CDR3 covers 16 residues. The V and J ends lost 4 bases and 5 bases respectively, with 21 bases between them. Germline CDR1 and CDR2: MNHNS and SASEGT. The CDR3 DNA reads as TGTGCCAGCAGTGCGGGTGTTAGGCCTTCGGGGAACGAGCAGTACGTC. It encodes CASSAGVRPSGNEQYV.

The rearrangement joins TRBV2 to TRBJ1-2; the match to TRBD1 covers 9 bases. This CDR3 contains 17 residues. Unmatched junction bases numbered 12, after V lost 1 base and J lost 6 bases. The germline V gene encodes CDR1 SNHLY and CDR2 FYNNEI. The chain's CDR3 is CASSEGFSGQGVDGYTF. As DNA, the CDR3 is TGTGCCAGCAGTGAAGGTTTCTCGGGACAGGGTGTCGATGGCTACACCTTC.

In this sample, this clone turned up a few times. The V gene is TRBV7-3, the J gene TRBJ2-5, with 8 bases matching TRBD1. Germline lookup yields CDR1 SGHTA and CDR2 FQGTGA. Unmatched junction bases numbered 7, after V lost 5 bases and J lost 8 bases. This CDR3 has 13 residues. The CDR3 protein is CASSPAGTGTQYF. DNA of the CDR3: TGTGCCAGCAGCCCAGCCGGGACAGGCACCCAGTACTTC.

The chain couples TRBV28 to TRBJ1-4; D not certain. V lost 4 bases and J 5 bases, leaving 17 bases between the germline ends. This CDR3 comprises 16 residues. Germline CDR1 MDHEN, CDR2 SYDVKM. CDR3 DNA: TGTGCCAGCAGTTGGGGAGCGGCATCCCGCAATGAAAAACTGTTTTTT. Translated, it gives CASSWGAASRNEKLFF.

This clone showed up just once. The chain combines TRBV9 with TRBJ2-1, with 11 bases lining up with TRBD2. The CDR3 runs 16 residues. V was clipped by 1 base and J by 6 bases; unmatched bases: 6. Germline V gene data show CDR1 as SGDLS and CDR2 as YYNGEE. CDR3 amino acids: CASSVQGLAVSNEQFF. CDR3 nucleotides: TGTGCCAGCAGCGTACAGGGACTAGCGGTTAGCAATGAGCAGTTCTTC.

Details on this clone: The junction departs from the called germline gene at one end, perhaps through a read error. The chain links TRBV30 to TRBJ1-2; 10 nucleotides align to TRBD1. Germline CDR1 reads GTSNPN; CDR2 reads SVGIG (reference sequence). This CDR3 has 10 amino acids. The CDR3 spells CACYSGTGAF. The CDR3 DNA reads TGTGCCTGTTACTCCGGGACAGGGGCCTTC.

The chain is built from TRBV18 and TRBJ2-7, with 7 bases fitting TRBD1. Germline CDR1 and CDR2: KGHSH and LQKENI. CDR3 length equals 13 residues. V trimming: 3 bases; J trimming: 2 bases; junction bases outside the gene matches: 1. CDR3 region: CASSPGQTYEQYV. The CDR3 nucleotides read TGTGCCAGCTCACCGGGACAGACCTACGAGCAGTACGTC.

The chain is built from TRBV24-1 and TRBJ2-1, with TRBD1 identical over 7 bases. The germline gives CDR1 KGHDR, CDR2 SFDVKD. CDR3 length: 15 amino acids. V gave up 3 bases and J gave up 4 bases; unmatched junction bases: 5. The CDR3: CATSDPGTVYNEQFF. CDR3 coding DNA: TGTGCCACCAGTGATCCCGGGACAGTATACAATGAGCAGTTCTTC.

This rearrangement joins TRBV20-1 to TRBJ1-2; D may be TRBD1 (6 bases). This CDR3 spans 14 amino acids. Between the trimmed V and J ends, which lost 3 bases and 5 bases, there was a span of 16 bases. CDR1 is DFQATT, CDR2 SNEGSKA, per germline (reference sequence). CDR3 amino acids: CSASAVGAGYGYTF. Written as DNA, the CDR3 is TGCAGTGCTAGTGCCGTGGGGGCAGGTTATGGCTACACCTTC.

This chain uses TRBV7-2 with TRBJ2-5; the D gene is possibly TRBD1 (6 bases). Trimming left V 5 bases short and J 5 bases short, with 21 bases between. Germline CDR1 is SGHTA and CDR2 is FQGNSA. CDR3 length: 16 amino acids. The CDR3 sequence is CASSPTLTGSRETQYF. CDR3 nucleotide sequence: TGTGCCAGCAGCCCTACACTCACAGGGAGTAGGGAGACCCAGTACTTC.

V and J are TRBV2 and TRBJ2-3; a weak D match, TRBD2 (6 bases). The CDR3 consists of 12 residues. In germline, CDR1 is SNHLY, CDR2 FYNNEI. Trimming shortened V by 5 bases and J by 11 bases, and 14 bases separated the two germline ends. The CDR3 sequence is CASSPGGKGQYF. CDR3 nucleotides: TGTGCCAGCAGTCCCGGAGGGAAGGGGCAGTATTTT.

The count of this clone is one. CDR3 nucleotide sequence: TGTGCCAGCAGTTTACAGGGACAGGGGGCCGTCTATGGCTACACCTTC. This codes for CASSLQGQGAVYGYTF. V and J are TRBV27 and TRBJ1-2; 12 bases fit TRBD1. This CDR3 spans 16 amino acids. With V trimmed by 2 bases and J by 4 bases, 5 bases remained unmatched. Germline V lookup: CDR1 MNHEY, CDR2 SMNVEV (reference sequence).

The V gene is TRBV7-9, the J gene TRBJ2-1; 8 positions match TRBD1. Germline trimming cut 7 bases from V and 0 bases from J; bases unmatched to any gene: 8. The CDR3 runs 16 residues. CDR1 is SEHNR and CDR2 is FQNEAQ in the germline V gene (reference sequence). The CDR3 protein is CASTPPGGSSYNEQFF. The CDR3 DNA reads TGTGCCAGCACCCCACCAGGGGGCTCCTCCTACAATGAGCAGTTCTTC.

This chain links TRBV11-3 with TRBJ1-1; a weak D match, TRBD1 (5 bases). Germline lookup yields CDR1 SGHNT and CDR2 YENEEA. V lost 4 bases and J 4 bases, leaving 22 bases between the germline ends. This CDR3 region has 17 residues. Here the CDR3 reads CASSSGQGGYWRTEAFF. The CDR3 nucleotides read TGTGCCAGCAGCTCCGGTCAGGGAGGGTATTGGCGCACTGAAGCTTTCTTT.

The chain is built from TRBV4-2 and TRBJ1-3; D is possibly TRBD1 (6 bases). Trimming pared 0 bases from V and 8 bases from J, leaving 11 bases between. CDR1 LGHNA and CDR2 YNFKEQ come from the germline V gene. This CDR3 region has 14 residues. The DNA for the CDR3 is TGTGCCAGCAGCCAAGAGAATAAGGGGGACACCATATATTTT. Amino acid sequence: CASSQENKGDTIYF.

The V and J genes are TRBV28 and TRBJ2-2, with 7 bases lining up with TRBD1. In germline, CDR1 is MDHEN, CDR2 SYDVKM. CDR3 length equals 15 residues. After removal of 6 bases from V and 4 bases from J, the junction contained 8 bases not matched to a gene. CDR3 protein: CASRQGSLITGELFF. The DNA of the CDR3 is TGTGCCAGCAGACAGGGGAGTTTGATCACCGGGGAGCTGTTTTTT.

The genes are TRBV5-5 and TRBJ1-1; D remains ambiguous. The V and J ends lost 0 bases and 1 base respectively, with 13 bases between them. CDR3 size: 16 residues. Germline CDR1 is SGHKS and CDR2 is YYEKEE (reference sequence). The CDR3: CASSLAFQQKNTEAFF. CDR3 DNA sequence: TGTGCCAGCAGCTTGGCCTTCCAACAGAAGAACACTGAAGCTTTCTTT.

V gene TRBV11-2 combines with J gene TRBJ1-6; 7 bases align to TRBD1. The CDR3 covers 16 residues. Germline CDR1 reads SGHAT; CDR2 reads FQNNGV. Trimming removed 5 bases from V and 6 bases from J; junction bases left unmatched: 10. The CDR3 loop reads CASSPRLQGLNSPLHF. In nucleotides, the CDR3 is TGTGCCAGCAGCCCCAGATTACAGGGGCTTAATTCACCCCTCCACTTT.